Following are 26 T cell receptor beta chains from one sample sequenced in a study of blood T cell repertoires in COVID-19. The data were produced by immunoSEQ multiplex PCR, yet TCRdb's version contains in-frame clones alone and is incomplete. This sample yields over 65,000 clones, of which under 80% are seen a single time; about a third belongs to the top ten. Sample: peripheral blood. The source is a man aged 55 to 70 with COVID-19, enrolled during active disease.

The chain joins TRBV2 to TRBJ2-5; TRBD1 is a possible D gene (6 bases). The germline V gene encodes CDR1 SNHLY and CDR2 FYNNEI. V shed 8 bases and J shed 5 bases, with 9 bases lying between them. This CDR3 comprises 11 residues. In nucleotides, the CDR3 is TGTGCCAGCCGCGACAGGGAGACCCAGTACTTC. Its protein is CASRDRETQYF.

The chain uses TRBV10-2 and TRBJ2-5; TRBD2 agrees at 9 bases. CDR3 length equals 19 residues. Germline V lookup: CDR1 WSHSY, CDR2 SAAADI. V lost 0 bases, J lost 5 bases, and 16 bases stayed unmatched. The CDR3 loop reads CASSESGLAGGPSGETQYF. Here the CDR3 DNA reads TGCGCCAGCAGTGAGTCTGGTTTGGCGGGGGGGCCCTCGGGGGAGACCCAGTACTTC.

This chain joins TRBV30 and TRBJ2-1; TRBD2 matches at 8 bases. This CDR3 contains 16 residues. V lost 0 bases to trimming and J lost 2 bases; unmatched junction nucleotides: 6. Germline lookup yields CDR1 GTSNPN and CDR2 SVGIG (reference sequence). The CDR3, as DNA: TGTGCCTGGAGTGTACCCGGCGGGGGGCCCTACAATGAGCAGTTCTTC. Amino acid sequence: CAWSVPGGGPYNEQFF.

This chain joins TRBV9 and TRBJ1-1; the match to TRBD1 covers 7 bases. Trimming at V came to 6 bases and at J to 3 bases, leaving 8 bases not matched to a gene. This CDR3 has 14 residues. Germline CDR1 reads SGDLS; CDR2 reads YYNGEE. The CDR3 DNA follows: TGTGCCAGCACCCGCGGACAGGCCCACACTGAAGCTTTCTTT. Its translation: CASTRGQAHTEAFF.

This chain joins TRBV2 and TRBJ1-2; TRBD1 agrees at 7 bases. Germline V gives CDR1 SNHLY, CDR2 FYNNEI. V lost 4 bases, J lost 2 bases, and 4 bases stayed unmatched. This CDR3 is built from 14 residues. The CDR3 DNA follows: TGTGCCAGCAGTGGGGGACAGTGGAACTATGGCTACACCTTC. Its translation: CASSGGQWNYGYTF.

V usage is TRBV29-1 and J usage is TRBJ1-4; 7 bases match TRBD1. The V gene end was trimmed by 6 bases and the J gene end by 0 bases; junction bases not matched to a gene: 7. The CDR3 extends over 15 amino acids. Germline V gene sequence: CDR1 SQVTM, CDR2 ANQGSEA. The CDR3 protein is CSVARDSSTNEKLFF. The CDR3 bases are TGCAGCGTCGCGAGGGACAGTTCAACTAATGAAAAACTGTTTTTT. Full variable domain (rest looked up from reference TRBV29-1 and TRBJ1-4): SAVISQKPSRDICQRGTSLTIQCQVDSQVTMMFWYRQQPGQSLTLIATANQGSEATYESGFVIDKFPISRPNLTFSTLTVSNMSPEDSSIYLCSVARDSSTNEKLFFGSGTQLSVL.

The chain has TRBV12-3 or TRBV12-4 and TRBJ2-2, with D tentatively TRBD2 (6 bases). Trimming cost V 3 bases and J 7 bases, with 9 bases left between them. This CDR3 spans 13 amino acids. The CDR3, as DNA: TGTGCCAGCAGTTTCGCCGGGGGCGGGGAGCTGTTTTTT. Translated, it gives CASSFAGGGELFF.

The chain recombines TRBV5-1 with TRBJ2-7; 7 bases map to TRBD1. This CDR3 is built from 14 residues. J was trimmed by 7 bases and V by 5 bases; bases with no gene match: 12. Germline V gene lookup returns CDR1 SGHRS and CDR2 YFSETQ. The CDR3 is CASRSMTGKGEQYF. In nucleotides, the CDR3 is TGCGCCAGCAGATCCATGACAGGGAAGGGTGAGCAGTACTTC.

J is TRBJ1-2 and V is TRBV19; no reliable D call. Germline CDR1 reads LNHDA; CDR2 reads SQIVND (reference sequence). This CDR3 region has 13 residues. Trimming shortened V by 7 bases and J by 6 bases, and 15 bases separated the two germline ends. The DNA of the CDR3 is TGTGCCAGTACCATAAGGCCCCTAGATGGCTACACCTTC. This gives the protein CASTIRPLDGYTF.

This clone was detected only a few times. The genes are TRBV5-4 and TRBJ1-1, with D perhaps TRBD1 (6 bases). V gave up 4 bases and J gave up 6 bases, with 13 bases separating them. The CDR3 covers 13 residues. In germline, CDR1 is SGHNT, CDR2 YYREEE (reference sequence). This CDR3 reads CASSVQQGPEAFF. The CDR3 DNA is TGTGCCAGCAGCGTACAACAGGGACCTGAAGCTTTCTTT.

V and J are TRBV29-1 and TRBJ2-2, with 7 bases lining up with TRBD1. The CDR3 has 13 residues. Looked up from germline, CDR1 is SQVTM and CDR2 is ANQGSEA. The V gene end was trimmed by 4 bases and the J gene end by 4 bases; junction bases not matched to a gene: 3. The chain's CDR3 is CSVVRGTTGELFF. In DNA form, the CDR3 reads TGCAGCGTTGTCAGGGGGACCACCGGGGAGCTGTTTTTT.

The CDR3 sequence is CASSRRDSQYF. CDR3 bases: TGTGCCAGCAGCCGCCGGGACTCGCAGTATTTT. The chain uses TRBV7-2 and TRBJ2-3; D is possibly TRBD2 (6 bases). The CDR3 extends over 11 amino acids. Germline CDR1 reads SGHTA; CDR2 reads FQGNSA. The V and J ends lost 5 bases and 10 bases respectively, with 10 bases between them.

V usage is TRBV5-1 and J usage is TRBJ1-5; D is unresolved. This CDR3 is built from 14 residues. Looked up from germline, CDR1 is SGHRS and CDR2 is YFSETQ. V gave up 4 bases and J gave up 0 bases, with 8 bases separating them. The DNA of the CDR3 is TGCGCCAGCAGCCCCGGTCCTAGCAATCAGCCCCAGCATTTT. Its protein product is CASSPGPSNQPQHF. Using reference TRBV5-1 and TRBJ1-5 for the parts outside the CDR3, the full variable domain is KAGVTQTPRYLIKTRGQQVTLSCSPISGHRSVSWYQQTPGQGLQFLFEYFSETQRNKGNFPGRFSGRQFSNSRSEMNVSTLELGDSALYLCASSPGPSNQPQHFGDGTRLSIL.

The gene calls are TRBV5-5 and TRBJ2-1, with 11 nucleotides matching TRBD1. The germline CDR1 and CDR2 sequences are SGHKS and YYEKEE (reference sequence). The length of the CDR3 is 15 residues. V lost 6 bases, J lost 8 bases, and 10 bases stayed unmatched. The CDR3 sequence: CASTRLGQGVHEQFF. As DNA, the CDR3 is TGTGCCAGCACCCGATTGGGACAGGGGGTTCATGAGCAGTTCTTC.

CDR3 nucleotide sequence: TGTGCCAGCTCACCCTGGACTAGCGTGGGGGGACAAGAGACCCAGTACTTC. As protein: CASSPWTSVGGQETQYF. The rearrangement uses TRBV18 and TRBJ2-5; 9 nucleotides line up with TRBD2. The CDR3 extends over 17 amino acids. After removal of 3 bases from V and 2 bases from J, the junction contained 10 bases not matched to a gene. Per germline, CDR1 KGHSH and CDR2 LQKENI.

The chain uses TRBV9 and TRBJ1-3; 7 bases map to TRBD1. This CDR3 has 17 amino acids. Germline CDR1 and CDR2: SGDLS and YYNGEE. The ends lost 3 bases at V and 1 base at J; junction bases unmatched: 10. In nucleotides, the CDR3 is TGTGCCAGCAGCGCGCTCTCGGGCAGGGGGTCTGGAAACACCATATATTTT. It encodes CASSALSGRGSGNTIYF.

The CDR3: CASTSGGSGIQYF. The DNA for the CDR3 is TGTGCCAGCACTAGCGGGGGTTCAGGCATTCAGTACTTC. The chain couples TRBV6-6 to TRBJ2-4; 10 bases are shared with TRBD2. Losses at the gene ends were 7 bases for V and 9 bases for J; bases not matched to a gene: 6. The germline CDR1 and CDR2 sequences are MNHNY and SVGAGI (reference sequence). The CDR3 loop spans 13 amino acids.

Here the CDR3 reads CASSSGTYNSPLHF. The CDR3 nucleotides read TGTGCCAGCAGTTCCGGGACTTATAATTCACCCCTCCACTTT. The rearrangement joins TRBV2 to TRBJ1-6; maybe TRBD1 (5 bases). CDR3 length: 14 residues. With 5 bases removed from V and 4 bases from J, the gap between germline ends came to 9 bases. Germline V CDR1 and CDR2: SNHLY, FYNNEI.

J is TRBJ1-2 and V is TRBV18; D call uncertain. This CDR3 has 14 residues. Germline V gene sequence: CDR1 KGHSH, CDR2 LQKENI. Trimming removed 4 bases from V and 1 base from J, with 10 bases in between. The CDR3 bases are TGTGCCAGCTCACTGGCAGGAAATAACTATGGCTACACCTTC. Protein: CASSLAGNNYGYTF. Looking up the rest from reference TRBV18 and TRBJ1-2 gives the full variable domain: NAGVMQNPRHLVRRRGQEARLRCSPMKGHSHVYWYRQLPEEGLKFMVYLQKENIIDESGMPKERFSAEFPKEGPSILRIQQVVRGDSAAYFCASSLAGNNYGYTFGSGTRLTVV.

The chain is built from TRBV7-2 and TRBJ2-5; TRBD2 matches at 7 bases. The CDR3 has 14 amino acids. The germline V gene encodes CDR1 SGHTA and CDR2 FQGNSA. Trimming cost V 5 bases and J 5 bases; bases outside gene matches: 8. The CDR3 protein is CASSPLGGLETQYF. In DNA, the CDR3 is TGTGCCAGCAGCCCACTCGGGGGGTTGGAGACCCAGTACTTC.

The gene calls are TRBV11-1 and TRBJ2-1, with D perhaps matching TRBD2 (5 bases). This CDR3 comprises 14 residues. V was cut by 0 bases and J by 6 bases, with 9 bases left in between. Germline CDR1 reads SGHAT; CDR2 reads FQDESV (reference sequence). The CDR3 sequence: CASSLALGSNEQFF. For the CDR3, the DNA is TGTGCCAGCAGCTTAGCACTAGGCTCCAATGAGCAGTTCTTC.

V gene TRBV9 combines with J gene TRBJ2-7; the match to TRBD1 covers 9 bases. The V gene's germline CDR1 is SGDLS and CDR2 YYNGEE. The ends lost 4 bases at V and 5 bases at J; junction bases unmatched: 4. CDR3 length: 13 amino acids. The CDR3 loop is CASSFRDRDEQYF. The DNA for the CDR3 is TGTGCCAGCAGCTTCCGGGACAGGGACGAGCAGTACTTC.

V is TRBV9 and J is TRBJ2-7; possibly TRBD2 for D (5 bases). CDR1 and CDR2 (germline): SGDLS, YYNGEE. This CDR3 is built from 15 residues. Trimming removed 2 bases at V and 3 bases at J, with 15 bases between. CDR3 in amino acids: CASSVNSGSFYEQYF. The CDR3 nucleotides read TGTGCCAGCAGCGTGAACAGCGGTTCTTTCTACGAGCAGTACTTC.

CDR3 in DNA: TGTGCCATCAGTGAACAGCAGAACAGCCACGCATTTTATGGCTACACCTTC. It specifies CAISEQQNSHAFYGYTF. The gene calls are TRBV10-3 and TRBJ1-2; D unclear. V was pared by 3 bases and J by 5 bases, with 22 bases between. This CDR3 has 17 amino acids. CDR1 ENHRY and CDR2 SYGVKD come from the germline V gene.

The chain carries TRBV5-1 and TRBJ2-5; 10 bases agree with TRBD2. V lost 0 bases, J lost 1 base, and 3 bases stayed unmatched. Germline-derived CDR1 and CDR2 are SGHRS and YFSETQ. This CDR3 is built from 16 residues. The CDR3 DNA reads TGCGCCAGCAGCTTGGTTCTAGCGGGGGCCCAAGAGACCCAGTACTTC. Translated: CASSLVLAGAQETQYF. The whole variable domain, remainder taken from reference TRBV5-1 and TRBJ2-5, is KAGVTQTPRYLIKTRGQQVTLSCSPISGHRSVSWYQQTPGQGLQFLFEYFSETQRNKGNFPGRFSGRQFSNSRSEMNVSTLELGDSALYLCASSLVLAGAQETQYFGPGTRLLVL.

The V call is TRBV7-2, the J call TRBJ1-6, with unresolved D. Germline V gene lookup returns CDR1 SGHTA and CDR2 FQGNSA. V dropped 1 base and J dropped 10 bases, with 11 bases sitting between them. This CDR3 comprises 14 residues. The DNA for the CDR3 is TGTGCCAGCAGCTTAGGGGCAGCCACCTCACCCCTCCACTTT. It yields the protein CASSLGAATSPLHF.